This passage covers 5 T cell receptor beta chains from one sample sequenced in a study of siplizumab effects on memory and regulatory T cells. Some clones are missing from TCRdb's copy, which holds only in-frame ones; the method was immunoSEQ multiplex PCR. The repertoire has around 58,000 clones, approximately 87% of them found once; the top ten carry approximately 3.8%. Sequenced sample: memory CD4+ T cells sorted from blood. These receptor sequences come from a human donor in good health.

V gene TRBV19 combines with J gene TRBJ1-2; 9 bases align to TRBD1. This CDR3 is built from 13 residues. Trimming removed 4 bases from V and 7 bases from J; junction bases left unmatched: 4. The V gene's germline CDR1 is LNHDA and CDR2 SQIVND (reference sequence). For the CDR3, the DNA is TGTGCCAGTAGTACGGGGACAGGGCCTGGCTACACCTTC. Translating it yields CASSTGTGPGYTF.

CDR3 in amino acids: CASSRSSYEQYF. The CDR3 DNA follows: TGTGCCAGCAGTCGGTCCTCCTACGAGCAGTACTTC. This chain uses TRBV6-5 with TRBJ2-7, with D uncertain. The germline V and J ends were trimmed by 5 bases and 0 bases, with 5 bases remaining between them. Germline CDR1 is MNHEY and CDR2 is SVGAGI. The CDR3 length is 12 residues.

The chain couples TRBV6-5 to TRBJ1-1; the match to TRBD1 covers 7 bases. The CDR3 runs to 14 residues. Germline V gene data show CDR1 as MNHEY and CDR2 as SVGAGI. The J segment lost 2 bases and the V segment lost 6 bases, leaving 6 bases of the junction unmatched. CDR3 loop: CASRNRQGNTEAFF. CDR3 in DNA: TGTGCCAGCAGAAATCGACAGGGAAACACTGAAGCTTTCTTT.

The rearrangement links TRBV2 to TRBJ1-2; unclear D gene. The CDR3 consists of 13 residues. The germline V and J ends were trimmed by 7 bases and 2 bases, with 11 bases remaining between them. CDR1 and CDR2 from the germline V gene are SNHLY and FYNNEI. The CDR3 DNA follows: TGTGCCAGCACCCCGTCGGCGAACTATGGCTACACCTTC. Its translation: CASTPSANYGYTF.

This chain connects TRBV19 to TRBJ1-5, with TRBD1 matching 7 bases. V trimming: 6 bases; J trimming: 2 bases; junction bases outside the gene matches: 4. CDR3 length equals 14 residues. Per the germline V gene, CDR1 is LNHDA and CDR2 is SQIVND (reference sequence). This CDR3 reads CASSPQGGNQPQHF. The CDR3 DNA is TGTGCCAGTAGCCCCCAGGGGGGCAATCAGCCCCAGCATTTT.